This T cell receptor beta chain derives from a study of CD8 T cells in ankylosing spondylitis. Trimming cost V 8 bases and J 6 bases; bases outside gene matches: 4. The CDR3 loop spans 11 amino acids. Germline V lookup: CDR1 SQVTM, CDR2 ANQGSEA. Making use of molecular barcodes, quantitative 5'-RACE generated TCR beta libraries. TCRdb used MiXCR to reprocess the 5' RACE reads, holding one entry per CDR3 protein. This sample has 750,000 to 850,000 distinct CDR3 sequences; approximately 10% occur once, and the top ten carry roughly 0.51%. A single count supports this clonotype. Its antigen is currently unknown. This could be a read error, since a much larger clone is one nucleotide away. Study-wide results and limits: In peripheral blood, disease-linked CD8+ clones occurred at relatively low frequencies. Some motif variants had been reported before (in reactive arthritis synovial fluid and blood). Clones tied to disease were said to be significantly enriched in matched ankylosing spondylitis synovial fluid. A motif in TCR beta, a set of eight highly homologous variants, appeared characteristic of ankylosing spondylitis blood.

The rearrangement links TRBV29-1 to TRBJ2-3; 8 bases are a match to TRBD1. The specimen was blood, either unsorted or a sorted T cell fraction (not recorded which). This clonotype originated in a male donor with ankylosing spondylitis. The CDR3 DNA reads as TGCAGCTCCTGGGACAGGGATACGCAGTATTTT. This encodes CSSWDRDTQYF.